One TCR beta chain is described in this entry. Its antigen is as yet unknown. This entry belongs to a study of PD-1 blockade in classical Hodgkin lymphoma. Using immunoSEQ multiplex PCR, the repertoire was profiled, and TCRdb retains in-frame clones only, with some absent. The sample contains tens of thousands of clones, more than 85% of which appear only once. Study outcomes and limitations: Underlying causes for the observed repertoire differences were not defined, possibly disease activity or prior therapy. Newly diagnosed patients reportedly had lower baseline TCR diversity than healthy donors.

Time point: newly diagnosed, previously untreated cHL patient sample. This TCR was recovered from a human donor with classical Hodgkin lymphoma. Input material: peripheral blood mononuclear cells (PBMCs).

The CDR3 DNA is TGCAGCGTTCAAAAGGGACTAGCGGATAACTACGAGCAGTACTTC. Translating gives CSVQKGLADNYEQYF. The gene calls are TRBV29-1 and TRBJ2-7; 11 bases match TRBD2. The V gene's germline CDR1 is SQVTM and CDR2 ANQGSEA. V shed 5 bases, J shed 3 bases, and the junction held 9 bases outside the gene matches. The CDR3 totals 15 residues.